The clone carrying this T cell receptor beta chain was seen only a few times. Its specificity is not known. This sample is part of a study of graft-versus-host responses after intestinal transplantation. Study summary: The study gave all recipients anti-thymocyte globulin induction, then tacrolimus and steroids for 2 to 3 years. Study conclusions and caveats: Detection of GvH clones occurred in recipient marrow, and some had their first appearance in ileum or blood.

Repertoires were generated with immunoSEQ multiplex PCR, while TCRdb's copy carries only in-frame clones and drops some. The repertoire holds under 9,500 clones, with about 74% as singletons. The V gene lost 5 bases and the J gene lost 3 bases, with 13 bases spanning the gap. The CDR3 spans 14 residues. CDR1 and CDR2 from the germline V gene are MNHNS and SASEGT. Graft-derived tissue was subjected to processing to liberate intraepithelial and lamina propria lymphocytes. The rearrangement joins TRBV6-1 to TRBJ1-2; D is perhaps TRBD1 (6 bases). This clonotype was obtained from a human patient who received an intestinal transplant, so some T cells may come from the graft donor. The starting material was ileum tissue, obtained about 70 weeks after intestinal transplant. The CDR3 is CASSSRGGHYGYTF. Written as DNA, the CDR3 is TGTGCCAGCAGTTCGAGAGGGGGACACTATGGCTACACCTTC.